The clone carrying this T cell receptor (beta chain) has ten or more counts. Antigen unknown. The length of the CDR3 is 15 residues. The germline V gene encodes CDR1 SGHVS and CDR2 FNYEAQ. V lost 5 bases to trimming and J lost 0 bases; unmatched junction nucleotides: 4. Unique molecular identifiers were incorporated during preparation of the TCRbeta library. Via MiXCR, TCRdb re-called the PCR reads, giving one row per CDR3 protein. The sample yields fewer than 150,000 distinct CDR3 sequences, more than 20% seen once. These data come from a study of T-cell reconstitution after alpha-beta-depleted transplantation in children. Study-wide points: It was surviving recipient T cells and thymic progenitors that gave some patients high TCRbeta diversity at day 60. Reportedly, alpha-beta T cells present about two months post-transplant originated from several hundred expanded clones of graft origin. By one year post-transplant, T-cell counts and diversity largely arose from T cells that were newly produced.

This clonotype was sampled from a male patient between 2 and 10 years old who had a stem cell transplant for chronic granulomatous disease, so the T cells may come from the graft donor. The chain couples TRBV7-6 to TRBJ2-7; 10 bases are a match to TRBD2. The source was PBMCs, mostly from graft donor cells, collected 180 days after TCRalphabeta/CD19-depleted stem cell transplant. The CDR3: CASSPGLAASYEQYF. The CDR3 DNA sequence: TGTGCCAGCAGCCCCGGACTAGCGGCCTCCTACGAGCAGTACTTC.